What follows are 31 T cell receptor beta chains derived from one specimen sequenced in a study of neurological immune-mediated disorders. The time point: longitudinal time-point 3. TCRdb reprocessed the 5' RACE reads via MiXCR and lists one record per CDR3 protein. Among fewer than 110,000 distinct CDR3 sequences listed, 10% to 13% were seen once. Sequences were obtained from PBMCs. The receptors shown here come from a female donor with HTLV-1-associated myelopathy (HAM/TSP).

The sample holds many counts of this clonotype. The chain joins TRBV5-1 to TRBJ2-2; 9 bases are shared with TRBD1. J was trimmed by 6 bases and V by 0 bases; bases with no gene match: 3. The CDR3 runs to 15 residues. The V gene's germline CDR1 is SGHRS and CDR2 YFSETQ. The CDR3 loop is CASSLGDRVPGELFF. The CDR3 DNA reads TGCGCCAGCAGCTTGGGGGACAGGGTTCCCGGGGAGCTGTTTTTT.

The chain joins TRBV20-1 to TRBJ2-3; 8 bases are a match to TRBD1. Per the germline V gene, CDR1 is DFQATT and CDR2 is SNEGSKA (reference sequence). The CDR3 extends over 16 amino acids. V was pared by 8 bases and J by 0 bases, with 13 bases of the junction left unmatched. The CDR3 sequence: CSPQGGRGISTDTQYF. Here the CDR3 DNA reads TGCAGTCCACAGGGGGGCCGGGGGATTAGCACAGATACGCAGTATTTT.

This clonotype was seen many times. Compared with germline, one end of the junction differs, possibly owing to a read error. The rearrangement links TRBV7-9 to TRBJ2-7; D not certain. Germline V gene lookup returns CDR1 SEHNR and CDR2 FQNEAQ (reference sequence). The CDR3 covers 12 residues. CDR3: CASILPLSEQYF. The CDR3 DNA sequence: TGTGCCAGCATCTTACCCCTGAGCGAGCAGTACTTC.

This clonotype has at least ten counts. As DNA, the CDR3 is TGTGCCACCAGTGATTCCCGGGAAGGGGTAACTGAAGCTTTCTTT. This encodes CATSDSREGVTEAFF. The gene calls are TRBV24-1 and TRBJ1-1; a weak D match, TRBD1 (5 bases). The CDR3 length is 15 residues. From germline, CDR1 is KGHDR and CDR2 SFDVKD. V lost 2 bases, J lost 5 bases, and 14 bases lay in between.

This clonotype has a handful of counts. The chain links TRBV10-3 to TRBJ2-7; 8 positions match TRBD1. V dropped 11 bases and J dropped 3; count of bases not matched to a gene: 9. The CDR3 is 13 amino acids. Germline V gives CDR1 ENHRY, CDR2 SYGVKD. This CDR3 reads CAAGTGLGYEQYF. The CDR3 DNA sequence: TGTGCCGCCGGGACAGGATTGGGCTACGAGCAGTACTTC.

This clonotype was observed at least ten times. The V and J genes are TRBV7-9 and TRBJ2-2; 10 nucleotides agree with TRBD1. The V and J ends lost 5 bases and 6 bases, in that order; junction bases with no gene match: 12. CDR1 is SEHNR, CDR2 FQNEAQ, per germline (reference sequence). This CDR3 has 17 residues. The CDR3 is CASSAQTGGRFAGELFF. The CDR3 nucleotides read TGTGCCAGCAGCGCCCAGACAGGGGGCAGGTTTGCCGGGGAGCTGTTTTTT.

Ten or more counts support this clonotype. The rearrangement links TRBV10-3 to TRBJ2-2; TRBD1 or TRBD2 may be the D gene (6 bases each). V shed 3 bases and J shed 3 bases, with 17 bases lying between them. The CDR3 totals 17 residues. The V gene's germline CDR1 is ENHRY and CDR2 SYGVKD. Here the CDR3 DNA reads TGTGCCATCAGTGACTCCGGGGGACAAATTTACACCGGGGAGCTGTTTTTT. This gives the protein CAISDSGGQIYTGELFF.

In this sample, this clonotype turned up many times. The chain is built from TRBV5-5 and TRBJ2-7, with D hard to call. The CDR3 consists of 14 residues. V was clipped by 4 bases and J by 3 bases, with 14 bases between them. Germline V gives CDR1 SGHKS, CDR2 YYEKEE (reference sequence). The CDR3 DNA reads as TGTGCCAGCAGCCCGAGCTTGGGTAACTACGAGCAGTACTTC. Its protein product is CASSPSLGNYEQYF.

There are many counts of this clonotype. CDR3 protein: CSVRKGGNTEAFF. The CDR3 coding sequence is TGCAGCGTTAGAAAAGGGGGGAACACTGAAGCTTTCTTT. This chain links TRBV29-1 with TRBJ1-1; D may be TRBD1 (6 bases). Germline V gene lookup returns CDR1 SQVTM and CDR2 ANQGSEA. The CDR3 sequence is 13 residues long. V gave up 5 bases and J gave up 1 base, with 11 bases separating them.

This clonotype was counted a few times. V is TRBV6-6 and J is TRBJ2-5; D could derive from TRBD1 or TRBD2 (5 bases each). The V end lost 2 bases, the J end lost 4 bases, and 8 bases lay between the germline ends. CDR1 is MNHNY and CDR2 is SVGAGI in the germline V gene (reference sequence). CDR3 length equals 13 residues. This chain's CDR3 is CASSYGDGETQYF. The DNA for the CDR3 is TGTGCCAGCAGTTACGGGGACGGAGAGACCCAGTACTTC.

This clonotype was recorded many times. The CDR3 is CASSSIWTTNTGELFF. The CDR3 nucleotides read TGTGCCAGCAGTTCCATCTGGACAACCAACACCGGGGAGCTGTTTTTT. The chain couples TRBV28 to TRBJ2-2, with a tentative D call TRBD1 (5 bases). The CDR3 loop spans 16 amino acids. V lost 4 bases and J lost 2, with 14 bases in between. Germline-derived CDR1 and CDR2 are MDHEN and SYDVKM.

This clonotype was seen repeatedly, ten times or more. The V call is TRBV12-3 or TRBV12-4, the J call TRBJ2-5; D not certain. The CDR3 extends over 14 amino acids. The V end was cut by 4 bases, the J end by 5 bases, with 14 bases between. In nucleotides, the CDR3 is TGTGCCAGCAGTTACGGGCCGGGTTTGGAGACCCAGTACTTC. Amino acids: CASSYGPGLETQYF.

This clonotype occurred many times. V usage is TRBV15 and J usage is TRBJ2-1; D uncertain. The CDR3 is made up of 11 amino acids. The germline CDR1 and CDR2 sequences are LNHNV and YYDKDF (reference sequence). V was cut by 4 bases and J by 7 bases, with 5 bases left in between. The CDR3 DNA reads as TGTGCCACCAGCACCCATAATGAGCAGTTCTTC. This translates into CATSTHNEQFF.

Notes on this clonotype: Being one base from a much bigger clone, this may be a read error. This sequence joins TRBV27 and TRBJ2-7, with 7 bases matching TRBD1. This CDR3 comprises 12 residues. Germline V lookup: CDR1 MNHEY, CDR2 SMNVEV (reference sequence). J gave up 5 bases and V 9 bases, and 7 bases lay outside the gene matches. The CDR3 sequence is CASWDSGNEQYF. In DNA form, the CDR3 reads TGTGCCAGTTGGGACAGTGGCAACGAGCAGTACTTC.

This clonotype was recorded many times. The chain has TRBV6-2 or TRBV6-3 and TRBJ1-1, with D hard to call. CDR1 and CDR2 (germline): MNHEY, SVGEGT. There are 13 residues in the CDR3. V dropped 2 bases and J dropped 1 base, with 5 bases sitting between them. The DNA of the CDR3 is TGTGCCAGCAGTTACGGTAGGAACACTGAAGCTTTCTTT. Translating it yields CASSYGRNTEAFF.

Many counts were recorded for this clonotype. The chain's CDR3 is CASSFAPYGDQPQHF. In DNA, the CDR3 is TGTGCCAGCAGCTTTGCCCCGTACGGAGATCAGCCCCAGCATTTT. The chain links TRBV7-2 to TRBJ1-5; D unclear. This CDR3 has 15 amino acids. Germline CDR1 is SGHTA and CDR2 is FQGNSA. The V and J ends lost 3 bases and 5 bases respectively, with 14 bases between them.

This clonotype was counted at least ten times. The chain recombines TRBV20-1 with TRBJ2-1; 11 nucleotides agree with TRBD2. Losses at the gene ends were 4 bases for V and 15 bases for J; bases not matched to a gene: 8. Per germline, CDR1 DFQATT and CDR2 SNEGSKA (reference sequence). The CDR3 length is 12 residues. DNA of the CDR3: TGCAGTGCTACGTTTAGCGGGGGGGTTCTGTTCTTC. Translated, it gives CSATFSGGVLFF.

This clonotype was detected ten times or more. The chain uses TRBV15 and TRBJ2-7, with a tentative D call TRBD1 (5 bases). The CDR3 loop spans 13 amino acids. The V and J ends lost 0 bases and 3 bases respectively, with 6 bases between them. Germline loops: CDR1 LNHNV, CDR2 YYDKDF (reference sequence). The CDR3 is CATSREGDYEQYF. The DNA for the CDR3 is TGTGCCACCAGCAGAGAAGGGGACTACGAGCAGTACTTC.

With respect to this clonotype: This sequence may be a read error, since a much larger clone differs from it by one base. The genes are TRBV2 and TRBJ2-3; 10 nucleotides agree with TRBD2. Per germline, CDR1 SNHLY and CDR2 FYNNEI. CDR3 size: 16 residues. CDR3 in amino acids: CDSNQRGGLDTDTQYF. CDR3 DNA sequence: TGTGACAGCAATCAGCGGGGGGGCCTTGACACAGATACGCAGTATTTT. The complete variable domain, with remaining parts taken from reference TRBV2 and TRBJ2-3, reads EPEVTQTPSHQVTQMGQEVILRCVPISNHLYFYWYRQILGQKVEFLVSFYNNEISEKSEIFDDQFSVERPDGSNFTLKIRSTKLEDSAMYFCDSNQRGGLDTDTQYFGPGTRLTVL.

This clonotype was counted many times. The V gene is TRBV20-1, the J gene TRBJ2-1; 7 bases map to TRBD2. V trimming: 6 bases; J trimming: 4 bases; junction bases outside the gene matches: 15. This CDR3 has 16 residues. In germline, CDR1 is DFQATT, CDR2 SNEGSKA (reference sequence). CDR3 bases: TGCAGTGCCAAGCAAGAAGCGGGACTCACATACAATGAGCAGTTCTTC. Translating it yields CSAKQEAGLTYNEQFF.

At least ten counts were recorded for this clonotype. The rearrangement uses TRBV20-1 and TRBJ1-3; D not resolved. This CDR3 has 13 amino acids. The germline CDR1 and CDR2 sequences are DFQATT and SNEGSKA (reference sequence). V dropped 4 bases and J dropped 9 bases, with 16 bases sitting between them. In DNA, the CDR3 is TGCAGTGCTACATTTTCGGGGAAGGGCACCATATATTTT. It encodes CSATFSGKGTIYF.

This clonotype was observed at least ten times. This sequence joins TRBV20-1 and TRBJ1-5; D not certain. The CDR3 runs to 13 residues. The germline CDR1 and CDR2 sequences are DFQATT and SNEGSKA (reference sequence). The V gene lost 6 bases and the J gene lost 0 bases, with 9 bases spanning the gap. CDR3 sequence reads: CSAADTSNQPQHF. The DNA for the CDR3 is TGCAGTGCGGCGGATACTAGCAATCAGCCCCAGCATTTT.

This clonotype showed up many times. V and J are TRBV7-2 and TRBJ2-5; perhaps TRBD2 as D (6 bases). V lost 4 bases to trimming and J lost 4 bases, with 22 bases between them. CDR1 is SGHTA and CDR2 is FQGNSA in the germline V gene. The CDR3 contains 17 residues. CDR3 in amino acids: CASSSRGLRKEGETQYF. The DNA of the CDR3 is TGTGCCAGCAGCTCCCGGGGGTTACGGAAAGAGGGAGAGACCCAGTACTTC. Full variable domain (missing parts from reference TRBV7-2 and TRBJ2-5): GAGVSQSPSNKVTEKGKDVELRCDPISGHTALYWYRQSLGQGLEFLIYFQGNSAPDKSGLPSDRFSAERTGGSVSTLTIQRTQQEDSAVYLCASSSRGLRKEGETQYFGPGTRLLVL.

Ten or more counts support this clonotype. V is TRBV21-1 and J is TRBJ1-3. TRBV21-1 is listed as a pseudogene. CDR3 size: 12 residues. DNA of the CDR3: TGTGCCAGCCCTAAGCGGAGAAACACCATATATTTT. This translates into CASPKRRNTIYF.

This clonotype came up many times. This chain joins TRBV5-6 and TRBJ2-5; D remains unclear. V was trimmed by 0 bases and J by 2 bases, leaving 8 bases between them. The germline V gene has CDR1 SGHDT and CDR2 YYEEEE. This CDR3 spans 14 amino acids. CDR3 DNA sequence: TGTGCCAGCAGCTTGGAGCTAAGGCAAGAGACCCAGTACTTC. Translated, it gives CASSLELRQETQYF.

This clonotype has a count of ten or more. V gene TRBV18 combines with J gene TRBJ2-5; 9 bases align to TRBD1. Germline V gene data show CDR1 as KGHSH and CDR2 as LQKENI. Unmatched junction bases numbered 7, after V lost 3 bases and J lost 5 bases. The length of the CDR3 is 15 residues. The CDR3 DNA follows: TGTGCCAGCTCACCCTCGCACAGGGGGCAGGAGACCCAGTACTTC. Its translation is CASSPSHRGQETQYF.

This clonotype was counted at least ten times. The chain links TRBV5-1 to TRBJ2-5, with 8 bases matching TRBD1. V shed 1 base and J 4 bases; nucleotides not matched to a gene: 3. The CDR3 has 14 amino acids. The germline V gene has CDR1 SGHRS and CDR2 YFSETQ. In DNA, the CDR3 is TGCGCCAGCAGCTTGCAGGGGGCCGGAGAGACCCAGTACTTC. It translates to CASSLQGAGETQYF. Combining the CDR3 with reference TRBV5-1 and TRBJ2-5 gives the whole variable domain KAGVTQTPRYLIKTRGQQVTLSCSPISGHRSVSWYQQTPGQGLQFLFEYFSETQRNKGNFPGRFSGRQFSNSRSEMNVSTLELGDSALYLCASSLQGAGETQYFGPGTRLLVL.

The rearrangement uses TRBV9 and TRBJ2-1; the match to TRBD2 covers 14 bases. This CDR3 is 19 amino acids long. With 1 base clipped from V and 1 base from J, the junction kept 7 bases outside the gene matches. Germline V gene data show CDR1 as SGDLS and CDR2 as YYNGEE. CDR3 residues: CASSVPRTSGGRSYNEQFF. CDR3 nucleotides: TGTGCCAGCAGCGTACCCCGGACTAGCGGGGGGAGGTCCTACAATGAGCAGTTCTTC.

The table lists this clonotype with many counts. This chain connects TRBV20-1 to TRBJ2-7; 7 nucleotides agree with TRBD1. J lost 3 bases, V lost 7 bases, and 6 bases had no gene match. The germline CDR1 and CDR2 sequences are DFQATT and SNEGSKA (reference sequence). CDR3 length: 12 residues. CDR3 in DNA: TGCAGTGGAACAGGGGCCGGCTACGAGCAGTACTTC. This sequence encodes CSGTGAGYEQYF.

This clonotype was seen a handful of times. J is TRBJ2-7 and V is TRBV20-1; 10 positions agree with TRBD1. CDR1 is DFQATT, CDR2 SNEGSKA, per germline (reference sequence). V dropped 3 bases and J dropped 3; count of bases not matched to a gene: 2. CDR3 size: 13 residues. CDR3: CSARGDRGYEQYF. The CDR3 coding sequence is TGCAGTGCTAGGGGGGACAGGGGCTACGAGCAGTACTTC.

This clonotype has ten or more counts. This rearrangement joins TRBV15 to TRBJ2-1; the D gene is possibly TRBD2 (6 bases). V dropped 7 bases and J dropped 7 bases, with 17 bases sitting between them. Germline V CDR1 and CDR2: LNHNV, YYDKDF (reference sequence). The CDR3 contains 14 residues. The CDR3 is CATNSYGTGNEQFF. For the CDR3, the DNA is TGTGCCACCAACTCGTACGGGACTGGGAATGAGCAGTTCTTC.